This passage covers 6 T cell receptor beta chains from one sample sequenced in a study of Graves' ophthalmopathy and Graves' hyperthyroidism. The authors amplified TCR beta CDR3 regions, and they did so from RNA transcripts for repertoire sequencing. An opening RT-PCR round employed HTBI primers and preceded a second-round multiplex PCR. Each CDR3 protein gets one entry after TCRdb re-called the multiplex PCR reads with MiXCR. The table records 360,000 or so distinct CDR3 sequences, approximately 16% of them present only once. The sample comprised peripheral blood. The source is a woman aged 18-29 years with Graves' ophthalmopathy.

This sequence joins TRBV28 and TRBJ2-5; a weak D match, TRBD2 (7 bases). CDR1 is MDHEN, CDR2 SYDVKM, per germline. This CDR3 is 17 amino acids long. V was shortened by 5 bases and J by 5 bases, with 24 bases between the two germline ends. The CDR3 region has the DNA TGTGCCAGCAGTCAACCAAAAGGGGGGAGGGCCTATGAGACCCAGTACTTC. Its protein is CASSQPKGGRAYETQYF.

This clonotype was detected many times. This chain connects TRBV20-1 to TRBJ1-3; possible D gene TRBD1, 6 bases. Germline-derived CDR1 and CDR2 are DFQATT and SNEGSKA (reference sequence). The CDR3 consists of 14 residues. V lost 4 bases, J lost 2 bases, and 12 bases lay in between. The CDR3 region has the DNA TGCAGTGCTATCAGGGGTAGGACTGGAAACACCATATATTTT. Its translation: CSAIRGRTGNTIYF.

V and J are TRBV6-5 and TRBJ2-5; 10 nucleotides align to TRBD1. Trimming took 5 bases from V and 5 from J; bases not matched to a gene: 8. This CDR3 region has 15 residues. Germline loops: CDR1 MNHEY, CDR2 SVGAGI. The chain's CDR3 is CASSNRQGASETQYF. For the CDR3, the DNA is TGTGCCAGCAGTAATCGACAGGGGGCTAGTGAGACCCAGTACTTC.

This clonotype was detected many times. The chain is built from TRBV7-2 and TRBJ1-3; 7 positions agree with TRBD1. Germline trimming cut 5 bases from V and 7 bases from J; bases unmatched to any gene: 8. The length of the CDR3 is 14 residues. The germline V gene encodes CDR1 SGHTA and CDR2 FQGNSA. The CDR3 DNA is TGTGCCAGCAGCCCCGACAGGGATGTTAACACCATATATTTT. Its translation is CASSPDRDVNTIYF.

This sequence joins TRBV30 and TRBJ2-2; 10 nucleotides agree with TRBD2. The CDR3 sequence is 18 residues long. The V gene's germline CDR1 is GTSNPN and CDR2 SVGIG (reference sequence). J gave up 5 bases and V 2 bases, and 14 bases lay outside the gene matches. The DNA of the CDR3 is TGTGCCTGGAGTCCCCGAGGGGGAGCGGGGGGGCGGACCGGGGAGCTGTTTTTT. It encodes CAWSPRGGAGGRTGELFF.

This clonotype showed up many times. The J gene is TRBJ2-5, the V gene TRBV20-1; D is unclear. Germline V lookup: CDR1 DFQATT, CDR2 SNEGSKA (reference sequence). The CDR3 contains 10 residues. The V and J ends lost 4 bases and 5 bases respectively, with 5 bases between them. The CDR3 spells CSANAETQYF. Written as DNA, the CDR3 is TGCAGTGCTAACGCTGAGACCCAGTACTTC.